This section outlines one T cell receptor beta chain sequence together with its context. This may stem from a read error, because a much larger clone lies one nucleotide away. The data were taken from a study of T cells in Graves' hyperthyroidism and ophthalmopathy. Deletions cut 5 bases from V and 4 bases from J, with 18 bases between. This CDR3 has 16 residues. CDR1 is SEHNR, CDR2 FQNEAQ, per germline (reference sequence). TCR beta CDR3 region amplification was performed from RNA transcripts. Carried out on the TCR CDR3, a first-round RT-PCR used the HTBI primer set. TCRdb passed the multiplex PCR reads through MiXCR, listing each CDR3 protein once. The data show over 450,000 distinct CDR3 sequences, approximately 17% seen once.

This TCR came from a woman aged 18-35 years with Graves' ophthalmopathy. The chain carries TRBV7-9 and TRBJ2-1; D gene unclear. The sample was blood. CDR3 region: CASSPHILGGYNEQFF. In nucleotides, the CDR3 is TGTGCCAGCAGCCCACATATCCTAGGTGGTTACAATGAGCAGTTCTTC.